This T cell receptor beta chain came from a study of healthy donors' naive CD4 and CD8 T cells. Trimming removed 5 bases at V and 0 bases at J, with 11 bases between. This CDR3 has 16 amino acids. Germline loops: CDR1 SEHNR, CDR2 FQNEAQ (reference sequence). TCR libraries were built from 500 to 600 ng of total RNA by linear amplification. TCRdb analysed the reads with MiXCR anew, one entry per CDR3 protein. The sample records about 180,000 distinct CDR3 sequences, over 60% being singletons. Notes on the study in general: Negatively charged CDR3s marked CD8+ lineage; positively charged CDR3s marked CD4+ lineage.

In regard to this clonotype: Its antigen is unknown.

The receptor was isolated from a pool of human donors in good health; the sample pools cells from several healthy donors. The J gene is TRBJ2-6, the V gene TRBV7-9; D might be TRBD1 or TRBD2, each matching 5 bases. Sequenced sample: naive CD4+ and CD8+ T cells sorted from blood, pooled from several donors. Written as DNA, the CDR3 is TGTGCCAGCAGCCTATTTGGGGGCTCTGGGGCCAACGTCCTGACTTTC. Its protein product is CASSLFGGSGANVLTF.